The rows below give T cell receptor beta chains drawn from one sample of a study of shared clonotypes between healthy human individuals. Repertoires were generated with immunoSEQ multiplex PCR, while TCRdb's copy carries only in-frame clones and drops some. The sample includes around 2.1 million clones, almost 96% of them seen just once. Sample: naive CD4+ T cells sorted from blood. Receptor source: a man aged 18 to 29 in good health. The CDR3 runs from the conserved cysteine through the conserved F or W. Fields, in order: CDR3 DNA, CDR3 protein, D gene, clone size, V gene, J gene. D genes are given only for firm matches. The listing skips clone size in some rows; elsewhere it reads once, few, many or a size class.

TGTGCCAGCGGGCCACACCTAGGAAACACCATATATTTT	CASGPHLGNTIYF	NA	NA	TRBV25-1	TRBJ1-3
TGCGCCAGCAGACCGGGACAGTACCAAGAGACCCAGTACTTC	CASRPGQYQETQYF	TRBD1	NA	TRBV5-1	TRBJ2-5
TGCGCCAGCAGCCCCGGGGCCGGGGATGCAACTAATGAAAAACTGTTTTTT	CASSPGAGDATNEKLFF	NA	NA	TRBV4-1	TRBJ1-4
TGCGCCAGCAGCTTCGATTTCAGGGGCGACACTGAAGCTTTCTTT	CASSFDFRGDTEAFF	NA	NA	TRBV5-1	TRBJ1-1
TGTGCCAGCAGCGGTACAGGGAATCAAGAGACCCAGTACTTC	CASSGTGNQETQYF	NA	once	TRBV9	TRBJ2-5
TGTGCCAGCAGGCCTCCTCCCGATCACGGCGAGCAGTACTTC	CASRPPPDHGEQYF	NA	NA	TRBV25-1	TRBJ2-7
TGTGCCAGCTCACCAACGGGAGGGCCCACCGGGGAGCTGTTTTTT	CASSPTGGPTGELFF	TRBD2	NA	TRBV18	TRBJ2-2
TGCGCCAGCCGGAAATCGGGTAATGAAAAACTGTTTTTT	CASRKSGNEKLFF	NA	NA	TRBV4-1	TRBJ1-4
TGTGCCAGCTCACCACTCGCCCCCCAGGGCCGAAACTATGGCTACACCTTC	CASSPLAPQGRNYGYTF	NA	NA	TRBV18	TRBJ1-2
TGTGCCAGCAGCTTAGTCCCGGGGAAGAACACCGGGGAGCTGTTTTTT	CASSLVPGKNTGELFF	NA	NA	TRBV7-9	TRBJ2-2
TGTGCCAGCAGCTTGGGTCGGTACCAAGAGACCCAGTACTTC	CASSLGRYQETQYF	NA	NA	TRBV5-4	TRBJ2-5
TGTGCCAGCAGTGAAGCGCAGGAGACAGATACGCAGTATTTT	CASSEAQETDTQYF	NA	NA	TRBV2	TRBJ2-3
TGTGCCAGCAGCCCAGGGACAGGGAGTTCAGAAAAACTGTTTTTT	CASSPGTGSSEKLFF	TRBD1	NA	TRBV5-4	TRBJ1-4
TGTGCCAGCAGCCGGGGAGTTGGAAACACCATATATTTT	CASSRGVGNTIYF	NA	NA	TRBV7-2	TRBJ1-3
TGCGCCAGCAGCCTAGACAGGGGCCACAATGAGCAGTTCTTC	CASSLDRGHNEQFF	TRBD1	NA	TRBV4-1	TRBJ2-1
TGTGCCAGCAGCCAGCTCAGGGGAGGTTGGGACACTGAAGCTTTCTTT	CASSQLRGGWDTEAFF	NA	NA	TRBV14	TRBJ1-1
TGTGCCATCAGTGACAGGGGGAGGTTCACAGATACGCAGTATTTT	CAISDRGRFTDTQYF	NA	NA	TRBV10-3	TRBJ2-3
TGCGCCAGCAGCGCCGGGACAGGGGTTTACGGTGAGCAGTTCTTC	CASSAGTGVYGEQFF	TRBD1	NA	TRBV5-1	TRBJ2-1
TGTGCCAGCTCACGGGAAGCTAACTATGGCTACACCTTC	CASSREANYGYTF	NA	NA	TRBV18	TRBJ1-2
TGTGCCAGCAGCTTAGGCTTCCGGACTTCCCGCAAGCCCGAGCAGTACTTC	CASSLGFRTSRKPEQYF	NA	NA	TRBV11-2	TRBJ2-7
TGCGCCAGCAGCCTGGACAGGGTCTCTGGAAACACCATATATTTT	CASSLDRVSGNTIYF	TRBD1	NA	TRBV5-1	TRBJ1-3
TGTGCCAGCAGGGCGACAGGGGACTATGGCTACACCTTC	CASRATGDYGYTF	TRBD1	NA	TRBV5-4	TRBJ1-2
TGTGCCAGCAGCTTAGCGTGGACAGGGGGTAGTGTCGACACCGGGGAGCTGTTTTTT	CASSLAWTGGSVDTGELFF	TRBD1	NA	TRBV7-9	TRBJ2-2
TGCGCCAGCAGCGCCGGAACCTTCGAGGATTCTTACGAGCAGTACTTC	CASSAGTFEDSYEQYF	NA	NA	TRBV5-1	TRBJ2-7
TGTGCCAGCAGCTTGGGACAGAACCAAGAGACCCAGTACTTC	CASSLGQNQETQYF	TRBD1	once	TRBV7-9	TRBJ2-5
TGTGCCAGCAGCGGTCGGAGCAGGGGGCTTGACGGGGAGCTGTTTTTT	CASSGRSRGLDGELFF	TRBD1	NA	TRBV11-3	TRBJ2-2
TGCAGCGTTGAAGAAGCTCCTCTGGATGGCTACACCTTC	CSVEEAPLDGYTF	NA	NA	TRBV29-1	TRBJ1-2
TGTGCCAGCAGCCGAGCCGGGGCGGGCAATCAGCCCCAGCATTTT	CASSRAGAGNQPQHF	NA	NA	TRBV28	TRBJ1-5
TGTGCCAGCAGCTTAACGGGACTAGCGGGAAATGAGCAGTTCTTC	CASSLTGLAGNEQFF	TRBD2	NA	TRBV7-3	TRBJ2-1
TGCGCCAGCAGCAGTCAACGGGACTCCTACGAGCAGTACTTC	CASSSQRDSYEQYF	NA	NA	TRBV5-1	TRBJ2-7
TGTGCCAGTAGGGGGCAGTTCTATGGCTACACCTTC	CASRGQFYGYTF	NA	once	TRBV19	TRBJ1-2
TGTGCCCGGACAGCAGGGGCCAATTCACCCCTCCACTTT	CARTAGANSPLHF	NA	NA	TRBV30	TRBJ1-6
TGTGCCAGCAGTGAATTGGCTACCTACGAGCAGTACTTC	CASSELATYEQYF	NA	NA	TRBV6-1	TRBJ2-7
TGTGCCAGCAGCTTATGGGCCCAGCCCCCCTACGAGCAGTACTTC	CASSLWAQPPYEQYF	NA	NA	TRBV7-8	TRBJ2-7
TGCGCCAGCAGCTTGGGAGGATTTAATGGGTACACCTTC	CASSLGGFNGYTF	NA	NA	TRBV5-1	TRBJ1-2
TGTGCCAGCAGTTACCGAGGACAGGGAACCTACGAGCAGTACTTC	CASSYRGQGTYEQYF	TRBD1	NA	TRBV6-5	TRBJ2-7
TGCGCCAGCAGCCAAGCACAGGGGGCTTTGGCTCAGCCCCAGCATTTT	CASSQAQGALAQPQHF	TRBD1	NA	TRBV4-1	TRBJ1-5
TGTGCCAGCAGCTTCAGGGGGTTGGTCAATCAGCCCCAGCATTTT	CASSFRGLVNQPQHF	TRBD1	NA	TRBV5-6	TRBJ1-5
TGTGCCAGCAGCGACGGGATTAGGGATACGCAGTATTTT	CASSDGIRDTQYF	NA	NA	TRBV13	TRBJ2-3
TGTGCCAGCAGCTTAGCGCGGGTGACTAGGAGAAACAATGAGCAGTTCTTC	CASSLARVTRRNNEQFF	NA	NA	TRBV11-2	TRBJ2-1
TGTGCCAGCAGCTTTGGCGGGAGGGGCACGCAGTATTTT	CASSFGGRGTQYF	TRBD2	NA	TRBV11-2	TRBJ2-3
TGTGCCAGCTCACCGGTTCTTGGGGGTTTGGGGGCCAACGTCCTGACTTTC	CASSPVLGGLGANVLTF	NA	NA	TRBV18	TRBJ2-6
TGCGCCAGCAGTGATCAGCGCGAGCAGTACTTC	CASSDQREQYF	NA	NA	TRBV10-1	TRBJ2-7
TGCGCCAGCAGCCAAGGTCTCGGACTAGGGATTGGAGAGACCCAGTACTTC	CASSQGLGLGIGETQYF	TRBD2	NA	TRBV4-3	TRBJ2-5
TGCGCCAGCAGGGCCGCGGAGACCCAGTACTTC	CASRAAETQYF	NA	NA	TRBV5-1	TRBJ2-5
TGTGCCAGCTCGCGACTAGCGGGAGCGGAGAATGAGCAGTTCTTC	CASSRLAGAENEQFF	TRBD2	NA	TRBV18	TRBJ2-1
TGTGCCAGCAGGGTTACGGGACCTTACACTGAAGCTTTCTTT	CASRVTGPYTEAFF	NA	NA	TRBV2	TRBJ1-1
TGTGCCAGCAGCTTGCTGTTAGGGTACCCGTACGAGCAGTACTTC	CASSLLLGYPYEQYF	NA	once	TRBV11-2	TRBJ2-7
TGTGCCAGCAGCCGGGGGAGCACGCCCTATGGCTACACCTTC	CASSRGSTPYGYTF	NA	NA	TRBV5-6	TRBJ1-2